This T cell receptor (beta chain) was recorded in a study of blood T cell repertoires in COVID-19. About the research overall: The samples span acute and convalescent COVID-19 from the United States, Italy and Spain. PBMCs, B-cell-depleted T cells, or T cells were the source of the cDNA or gDNA that made up the material.

Per the authors' pipeline: From reference gene primer amplification, estimates of nucleated cell counts were derived. Libraries were prepared by immunoSEQ multiplex PCR; TCRdb keeps only in-frame clonotypes and omits some of them. V and J calls and clone size follow that table, whereas D and trimming were derived from the DNA. Of approximately 130,000 clones in the sample, approximately 85% were seen once. The CDR3 has 12 amino acids. Germline V gives CDR1 SGHVS, CDR2 FQNEAQ. Trimming stripped 5 bases from V and 6 bases from J, with 11 bases between. The sequencing input was peripheral blood. The clonotype originates from a human donor in a cohort sampled during active COVID-19. The chain links TRBV7-8 to TRBJ2-7; possibly TRBD2 for D (5 bases). In nucleotides, the CDR3 is TGTGCCAGCAGCCCCACTAGTCGCGAGCAGTACTTC. Encoded protein: CASSPTSREQYF.